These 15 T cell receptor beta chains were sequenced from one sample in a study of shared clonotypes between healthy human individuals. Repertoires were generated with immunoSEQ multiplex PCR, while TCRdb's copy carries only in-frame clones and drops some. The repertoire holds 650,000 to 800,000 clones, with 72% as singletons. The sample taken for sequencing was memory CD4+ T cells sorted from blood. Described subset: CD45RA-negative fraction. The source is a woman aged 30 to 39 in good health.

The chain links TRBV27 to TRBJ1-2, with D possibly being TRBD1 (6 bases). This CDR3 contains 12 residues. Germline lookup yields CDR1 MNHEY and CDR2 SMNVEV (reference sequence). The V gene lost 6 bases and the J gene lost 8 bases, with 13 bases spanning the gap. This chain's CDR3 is CASRTTGGGYTF. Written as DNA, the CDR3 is TGTGCCAGCAGAACGACAGGAGGGGGCTACACCTTC.

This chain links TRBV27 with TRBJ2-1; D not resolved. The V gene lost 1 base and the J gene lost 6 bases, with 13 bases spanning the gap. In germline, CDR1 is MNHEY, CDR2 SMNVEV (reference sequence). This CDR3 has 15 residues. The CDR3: CASSLYFELGNEQFF. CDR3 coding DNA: TGTGCCAGCAGTTTATACTTCGAGTTAGGCAATGAGCAGTTCTTC.

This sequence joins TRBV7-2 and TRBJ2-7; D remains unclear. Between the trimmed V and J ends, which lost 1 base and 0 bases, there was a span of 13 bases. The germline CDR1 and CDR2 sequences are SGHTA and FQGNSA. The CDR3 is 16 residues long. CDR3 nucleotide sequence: TGTGCCAGCAGCTTAGATACGACGACGACCTCCTACGAGCAGTACTTC. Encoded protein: CASSLDTTTTSYEQYF.

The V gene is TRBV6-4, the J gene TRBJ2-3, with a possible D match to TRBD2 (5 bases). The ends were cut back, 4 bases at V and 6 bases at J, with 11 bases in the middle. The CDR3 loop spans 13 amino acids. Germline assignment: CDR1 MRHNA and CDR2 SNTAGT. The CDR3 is CASSAVGGDTQYF. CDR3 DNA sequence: TGTGCCAGCAGTGCCGTGGGCGGGGATACGCAGTATTTT.

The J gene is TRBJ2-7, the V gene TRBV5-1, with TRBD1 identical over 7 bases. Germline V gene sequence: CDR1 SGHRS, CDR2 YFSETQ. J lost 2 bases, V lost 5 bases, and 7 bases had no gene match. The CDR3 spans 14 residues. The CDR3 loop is CASRKNRGPYEQYF. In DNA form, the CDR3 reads TGCGCCAGCAGGAAAAACAGGGGTCCCTACGAGCAGTACTTC. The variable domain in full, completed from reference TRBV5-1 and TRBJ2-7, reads KAGVTQTPRYLIKTRGQQVTLSCSPISGHRSVSWYQQTPGQGLQFLFEYFSETQRNKGNFPGRFSGRQFSNSRSEMNVSTLELGDSALYLCASRKNRGPYEQYFGPGTRLTVT.

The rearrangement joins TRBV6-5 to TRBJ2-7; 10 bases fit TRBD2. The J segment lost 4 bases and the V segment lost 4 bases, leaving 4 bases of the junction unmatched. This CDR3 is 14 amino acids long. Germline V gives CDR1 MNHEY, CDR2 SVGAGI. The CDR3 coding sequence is TGTGCCAGCAGTTTGTCTAGCGGGAGTTACGAGCAGTACTTC. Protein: CASSLSSGSYEQYF.

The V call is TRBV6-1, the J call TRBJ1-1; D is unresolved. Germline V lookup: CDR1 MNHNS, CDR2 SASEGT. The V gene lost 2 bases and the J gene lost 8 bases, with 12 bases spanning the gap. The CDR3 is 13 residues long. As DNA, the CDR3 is TGTGCCAGCAGTGAAACAGACCGGGCGGAAGCTTTCTTT. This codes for CASSETDRAEAFF.

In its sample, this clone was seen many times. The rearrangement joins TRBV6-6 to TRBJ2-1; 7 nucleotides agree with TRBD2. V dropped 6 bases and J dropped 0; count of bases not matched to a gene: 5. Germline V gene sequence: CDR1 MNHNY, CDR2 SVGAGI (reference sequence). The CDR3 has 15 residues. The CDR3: CASRSLADSYNEQFF. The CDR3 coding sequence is TGTGCCAGCAGGTCCCTAGCGGACTCCTACAATGAGCAGTTCTTC.

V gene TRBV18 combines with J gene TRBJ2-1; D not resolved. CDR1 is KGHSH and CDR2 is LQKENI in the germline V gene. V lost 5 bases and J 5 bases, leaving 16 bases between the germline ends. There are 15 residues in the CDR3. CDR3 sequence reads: CASSARGDTHNEQFF. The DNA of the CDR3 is TGTGCCAGCTCAGCACGAGGCGATACGCACAATGAGCAGTTCTTC.

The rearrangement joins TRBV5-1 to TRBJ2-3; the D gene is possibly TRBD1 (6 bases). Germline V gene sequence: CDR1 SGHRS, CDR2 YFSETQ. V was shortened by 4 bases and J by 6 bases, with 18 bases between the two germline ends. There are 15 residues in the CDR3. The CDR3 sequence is CASSTGYRDADTQYF. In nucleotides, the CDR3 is TGCGCCAGCAGCACAGGGTACAGGGATGCGGATACGCAGTATTTT. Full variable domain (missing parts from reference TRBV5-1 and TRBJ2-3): KAGVTQTPRYLIKTRGQQVTLSCSPISGHRSVSWYQQTPGQGLQFLFEYFSETQRNKGNFPGRFSGRQFSNSRSEMNVSTLELGDSALYLCASSTGYRDADTQYFGPGTRLTVL.

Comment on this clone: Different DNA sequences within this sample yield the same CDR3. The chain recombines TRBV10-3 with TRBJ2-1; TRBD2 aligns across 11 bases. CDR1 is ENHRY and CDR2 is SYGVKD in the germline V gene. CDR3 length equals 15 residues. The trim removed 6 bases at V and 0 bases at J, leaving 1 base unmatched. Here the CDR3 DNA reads TGTGCCATCAGCGGGACTAGCGGCTCCTACAATGAGCAGTTCTTC. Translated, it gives CAISGTSGSYNEQFF.

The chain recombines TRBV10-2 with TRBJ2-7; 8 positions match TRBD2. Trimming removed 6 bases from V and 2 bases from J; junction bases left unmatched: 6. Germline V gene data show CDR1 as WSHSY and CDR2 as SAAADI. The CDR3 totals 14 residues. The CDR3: CASRDSGTAYEQYF. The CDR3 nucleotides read TGCGCCAGCAGAGATAGCGGGACGGCCTACGAGCAGTACTTC.

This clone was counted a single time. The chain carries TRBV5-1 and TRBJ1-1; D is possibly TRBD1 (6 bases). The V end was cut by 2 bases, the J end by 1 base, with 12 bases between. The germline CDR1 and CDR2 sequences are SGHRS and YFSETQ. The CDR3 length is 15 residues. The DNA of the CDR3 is TGCGCCAGCAGCTTCACGACAGGAGCGAACACTGAAGCTTTCTTT. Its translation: CASSFTTGANTEAFF.

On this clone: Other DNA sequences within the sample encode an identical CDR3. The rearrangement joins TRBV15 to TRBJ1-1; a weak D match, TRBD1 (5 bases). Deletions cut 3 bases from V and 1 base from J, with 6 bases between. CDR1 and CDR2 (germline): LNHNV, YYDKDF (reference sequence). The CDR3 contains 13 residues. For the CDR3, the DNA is TGTGCCACCAGCAGGAGGGGGAACACTGAAGCTTTCTTT. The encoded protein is CATSRRGNTEAFF.

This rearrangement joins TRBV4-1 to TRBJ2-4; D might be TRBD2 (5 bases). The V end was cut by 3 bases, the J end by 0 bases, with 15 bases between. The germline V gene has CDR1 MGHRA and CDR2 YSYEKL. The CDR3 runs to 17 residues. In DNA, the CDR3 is TGCGCCAGCAGCCACGGGGTTGGTCATGCAGCCAAAAACATTCAGTACTTC. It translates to CASSHGVGHAAKNIQYF.